This T cell receptor beta chain originates from a study of T cell responses to AZD1222 COVID-19 vaccine. Findings of the study overall: Donors in the cohort were predominantly white British and more often female, and clonal diversity was possibly underestimated. There were vaccine-associated CD4 TCRs across spike, dominant at 160-218 and 743-854.

Profiling relied on immunoSEQ multiplex PCR, and the TCRdb table lists in-frame clones only, not all of them. There are 120,000 to 150,000 clones in the sample; 82% occur only once, and over 4% lies in the top ten. As concerns this clone: The antigen is not known.

The specimen comprised peripheral blood, sampled on day 0 of MenACWY control vaccination. This sequence was found in an adult in good health.

The CDR3 DNA is TGTGCCTGGGATCGCCGGGACAACTCCTACGAGCAGTACGTC. Amino acid sequence: CAWDRRDNSYEQYV. The rearrangement uses TRBV30 and TRBJ2-7, with D maybe TRBD1 (6 bases). CDR1 and CDR2 from the germline V gene are GTSNPN and SVGIG (reference sequence). V dropped 5 bases and J dropped 0 bases, with 14 bases sitting between them. This CDR3 has 14 residues.